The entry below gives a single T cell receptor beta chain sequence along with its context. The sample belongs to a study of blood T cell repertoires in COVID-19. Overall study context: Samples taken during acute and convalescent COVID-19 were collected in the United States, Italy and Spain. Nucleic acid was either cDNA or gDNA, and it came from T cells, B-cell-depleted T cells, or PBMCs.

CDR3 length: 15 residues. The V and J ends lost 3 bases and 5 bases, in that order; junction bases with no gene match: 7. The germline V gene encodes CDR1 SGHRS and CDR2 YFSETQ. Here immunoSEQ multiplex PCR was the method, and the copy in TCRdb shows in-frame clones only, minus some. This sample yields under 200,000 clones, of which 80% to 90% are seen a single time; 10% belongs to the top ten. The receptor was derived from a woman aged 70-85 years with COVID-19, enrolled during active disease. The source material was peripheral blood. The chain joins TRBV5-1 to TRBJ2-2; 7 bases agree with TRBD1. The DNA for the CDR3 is TGCGCCAGCAGCTCCGACAGGGCGATTACCGGGGAGCTGTTTTTT. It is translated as CASSSDRAITGELFF.